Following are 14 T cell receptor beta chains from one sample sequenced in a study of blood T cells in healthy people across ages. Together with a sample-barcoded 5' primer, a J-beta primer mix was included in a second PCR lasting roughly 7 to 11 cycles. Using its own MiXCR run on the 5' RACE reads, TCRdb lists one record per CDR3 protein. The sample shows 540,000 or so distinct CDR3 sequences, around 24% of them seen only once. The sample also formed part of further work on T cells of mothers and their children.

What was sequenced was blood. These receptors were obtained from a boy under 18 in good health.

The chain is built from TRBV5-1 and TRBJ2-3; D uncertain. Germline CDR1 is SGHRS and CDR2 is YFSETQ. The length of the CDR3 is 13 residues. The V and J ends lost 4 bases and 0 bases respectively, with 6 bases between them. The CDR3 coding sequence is TGCGCCAGCAGCGAGCGTAGCACAGATACGCAGTATTTT. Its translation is CASSERSTDTQYF.

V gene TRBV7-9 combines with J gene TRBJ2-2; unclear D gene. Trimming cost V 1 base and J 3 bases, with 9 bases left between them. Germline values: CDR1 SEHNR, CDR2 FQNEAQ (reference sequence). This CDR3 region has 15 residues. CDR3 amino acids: CASSLDQRDTGELFF. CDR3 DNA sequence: TGTGCCAGCAGCTTAGATCAGCGAGACACCGGGGAGCTGTTTTTT.

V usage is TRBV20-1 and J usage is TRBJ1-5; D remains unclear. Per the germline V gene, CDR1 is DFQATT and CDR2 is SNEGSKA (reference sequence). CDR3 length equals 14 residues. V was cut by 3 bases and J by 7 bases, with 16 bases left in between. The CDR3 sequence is CSASRAGDNQPQHF. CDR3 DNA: TGCAGTGCTAGTCGGGCCGGAGACAACCAGCCCCAGCATTTT.

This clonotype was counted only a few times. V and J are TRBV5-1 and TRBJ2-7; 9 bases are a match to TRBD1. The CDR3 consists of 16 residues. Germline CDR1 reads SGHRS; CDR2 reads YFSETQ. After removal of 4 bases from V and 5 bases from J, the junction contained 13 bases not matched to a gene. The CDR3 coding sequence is TGCGCCAGCAGCGAAAGAGCCGGGACAGGGCTCCACGAGCAGTACTTC. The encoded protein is CASSERAGTGLHEQYF.

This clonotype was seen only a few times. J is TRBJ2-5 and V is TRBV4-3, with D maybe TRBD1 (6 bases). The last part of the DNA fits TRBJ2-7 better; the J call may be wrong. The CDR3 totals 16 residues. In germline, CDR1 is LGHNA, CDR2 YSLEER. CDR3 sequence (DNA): TGCGCCAGCAGCCAAGAAGTCGGGACACTGATCTACGAGCAGTACTTC. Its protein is CASSQEVGTLIYEQYF.

The DNA for the CDR3 is TGTGCCAGCAGCAGACGACAAGGAAGGACTGAAGCTTTCTTT. This translates into CASSRRQGRTEAFF. V gene TRBV2 combines with J gene TRBJ1-1; D not certain. Germline CDR1 reads SNHLY; CDR2 reads FYNNEI. The CDR3 has 14 residues. With 6 bases removed from V and 5 bases from J, the gap between germline ends came to 16 bases. The full variable domain, completed using reference TRBV2 and TRBJ1-1, is EPEVTQTPSHQVTQMGQEVILRCVPISNHLYFYWYRQILGQKVEFLVSFYNNEISEKSEIFDDQFSVERPDGSNFTLKIRSTKLEDSAMYFCASSRRQGRTEAFFGQGTRLTVV.

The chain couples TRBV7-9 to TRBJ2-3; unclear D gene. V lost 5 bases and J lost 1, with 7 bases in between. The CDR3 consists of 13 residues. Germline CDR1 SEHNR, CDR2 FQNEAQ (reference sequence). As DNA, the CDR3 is TGTGCCAGCAGCAAAAGTCGCACAGATACGCAGTATTTT. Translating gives CASSKSRTDTQYF.

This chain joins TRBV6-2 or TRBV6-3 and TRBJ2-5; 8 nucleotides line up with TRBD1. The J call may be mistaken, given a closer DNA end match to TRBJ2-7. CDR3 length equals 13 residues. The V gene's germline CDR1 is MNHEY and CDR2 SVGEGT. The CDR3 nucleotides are TGTGCCAGCAGCAAGGGACAGGCCTACGAGCAGTACTTC. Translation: CASSKGQAYEQYF.

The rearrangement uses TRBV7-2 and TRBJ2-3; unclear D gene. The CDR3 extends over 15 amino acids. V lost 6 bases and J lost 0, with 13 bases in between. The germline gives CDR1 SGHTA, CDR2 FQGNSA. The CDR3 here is CASRFRRGSTDTQYF. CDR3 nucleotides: TGTGCCAGCAGGTTCCGGCGTGGAAGCACAGATACGCAGTATTTT.

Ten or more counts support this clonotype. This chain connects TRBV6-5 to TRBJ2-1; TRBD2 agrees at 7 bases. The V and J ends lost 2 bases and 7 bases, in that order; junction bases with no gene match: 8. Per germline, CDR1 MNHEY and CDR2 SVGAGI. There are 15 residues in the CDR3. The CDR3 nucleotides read TGTGCCAGCAGTTACCGTGATAGGGGAGGGAATGAGCAGTTCTTC. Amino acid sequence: CASSYRDRGGNEQFF.

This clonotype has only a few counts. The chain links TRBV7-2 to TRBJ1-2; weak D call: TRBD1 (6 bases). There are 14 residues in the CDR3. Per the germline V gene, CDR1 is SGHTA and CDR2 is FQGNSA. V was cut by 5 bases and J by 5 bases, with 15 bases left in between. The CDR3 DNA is TGTGCCAGCAGCACTCCGGGAAGGGGGTATGGCTACACCTTC. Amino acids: CASSTPGRGYGYTF. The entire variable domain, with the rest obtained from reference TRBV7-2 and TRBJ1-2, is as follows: GAGVSQSPSNKVTEKGKDVELRCDPISGHTALYWYRQSLGQGLEFLIYFQGNSAPDKSGLPSDRFSAERTGGSVSTLTIQRTQQEDSAVYLCASSTPGRGYGYTFGSGTRLTVV.

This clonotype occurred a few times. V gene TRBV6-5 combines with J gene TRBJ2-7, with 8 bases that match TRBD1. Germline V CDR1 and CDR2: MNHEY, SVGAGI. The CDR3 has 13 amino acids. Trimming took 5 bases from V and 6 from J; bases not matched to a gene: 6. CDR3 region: CASSRKTGVEQYF. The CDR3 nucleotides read TGTGCCAGCAGTCGAAAGACAGGGGTCGAGCAGTACTTC.

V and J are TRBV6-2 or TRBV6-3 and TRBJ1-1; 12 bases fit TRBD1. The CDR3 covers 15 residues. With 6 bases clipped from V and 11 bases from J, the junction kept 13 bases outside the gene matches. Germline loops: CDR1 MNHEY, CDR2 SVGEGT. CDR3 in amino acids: CASSPFRGQGALAFF. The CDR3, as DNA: TGTGCCAGCAGCCCTTTTCGGGGACAGGGGGCTCTGGCTTTCTTT.

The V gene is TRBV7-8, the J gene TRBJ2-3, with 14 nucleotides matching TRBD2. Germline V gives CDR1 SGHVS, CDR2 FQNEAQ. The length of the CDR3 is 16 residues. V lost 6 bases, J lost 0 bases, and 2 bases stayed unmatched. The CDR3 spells CASRRTSGRSTDTQYF. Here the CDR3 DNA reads TGTGCCAGCAGACGGACTAGCGGGAGGAGCACAGATACGCAGTATTTT.